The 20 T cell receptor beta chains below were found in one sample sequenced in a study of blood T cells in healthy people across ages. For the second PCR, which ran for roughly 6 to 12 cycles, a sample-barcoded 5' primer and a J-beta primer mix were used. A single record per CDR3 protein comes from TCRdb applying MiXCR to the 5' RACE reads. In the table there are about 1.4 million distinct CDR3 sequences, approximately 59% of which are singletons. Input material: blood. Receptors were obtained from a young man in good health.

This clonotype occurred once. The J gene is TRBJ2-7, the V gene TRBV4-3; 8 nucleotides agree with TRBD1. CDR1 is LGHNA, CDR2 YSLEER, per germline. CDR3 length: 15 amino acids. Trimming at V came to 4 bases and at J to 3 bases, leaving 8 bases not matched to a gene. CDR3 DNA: TGCGCCAGCAGCCGTAATGTCGGACAGGGCTACGAGCAGTACTTC. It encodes CASSRNVGQGYEQYF.

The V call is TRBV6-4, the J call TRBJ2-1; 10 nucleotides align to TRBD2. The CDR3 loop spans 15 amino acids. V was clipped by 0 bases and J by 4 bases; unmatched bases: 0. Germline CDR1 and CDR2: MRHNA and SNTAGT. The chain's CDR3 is CASSDSAGGYNEQFF. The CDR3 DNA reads TGTGCCAGCAGTGACTCAGCGGGAGGGTACAATGAGCAGTTCTTC.

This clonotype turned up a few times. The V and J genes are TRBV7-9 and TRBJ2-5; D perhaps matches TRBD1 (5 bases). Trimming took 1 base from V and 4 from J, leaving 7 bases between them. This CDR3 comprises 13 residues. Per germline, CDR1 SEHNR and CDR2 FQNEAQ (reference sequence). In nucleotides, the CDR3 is TGTGCCAGCAGCTTAGTCCAGGGAGAGACCCAGTACTTC. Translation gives CASSLVQGETQYF.

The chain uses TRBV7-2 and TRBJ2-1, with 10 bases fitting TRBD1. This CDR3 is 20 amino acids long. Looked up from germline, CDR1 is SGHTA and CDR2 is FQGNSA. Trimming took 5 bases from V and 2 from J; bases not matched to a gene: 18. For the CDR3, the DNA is TGTGCCAGCAGCCCCTATCCGGGACAGGGGCGGCCGATCGCCTACAATGAGCAGTTCTTC. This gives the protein CASSPYPGQGRPIAYNEQFF. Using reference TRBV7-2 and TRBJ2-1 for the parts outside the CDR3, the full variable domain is GAGVSQSPSNKVTEKGKDVELRCDPISGHTALYWYRQSLGQGLEFLIYFQGNSAPDKSGLPSDRFSAERTGGSVSTLTIQRTQQEDSAVYLCASSPYPGQGRPIAYNEQFFGPGTRLTVL.

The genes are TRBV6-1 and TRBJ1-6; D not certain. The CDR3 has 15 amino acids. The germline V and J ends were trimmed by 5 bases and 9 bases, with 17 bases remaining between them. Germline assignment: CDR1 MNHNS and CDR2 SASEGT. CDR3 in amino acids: CASSSRPADGSPLHF. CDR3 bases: TGTGCCAGCAGTTCCCGACCGGCGGACGGTTCACCCCTCCACTTT.

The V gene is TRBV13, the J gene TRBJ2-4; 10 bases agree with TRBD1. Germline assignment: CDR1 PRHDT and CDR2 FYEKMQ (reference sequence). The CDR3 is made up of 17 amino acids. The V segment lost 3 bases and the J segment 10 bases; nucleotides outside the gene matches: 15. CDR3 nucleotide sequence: TGTGCCAGCAGCTTGGGGACAGGGGTACGATACCCTAATATTCAGTACTTC. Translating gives CASSLGTGVRYPNIQYF.

The CDR3 loop is CASSRTGPREQFF. The CDR3 coding sequence is TGTGCCAGCAGTAGGACAGGACCCCGTGAGCAGTTCTTC. The chain couples TRBV2 to TRBJ2-1; 7 bases match TRBD1. J was trimmed by 9 bases and V by 5 bases; bases with no gene match: 7. The CDR3 is 13 amino acids. The V gene's germline CDR1 is SNHLY and CDR2 FYNNEI.

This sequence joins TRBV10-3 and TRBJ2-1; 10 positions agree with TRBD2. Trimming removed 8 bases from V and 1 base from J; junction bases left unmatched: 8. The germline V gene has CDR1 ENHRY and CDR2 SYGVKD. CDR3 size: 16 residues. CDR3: CAILASGSGSYNEQFF. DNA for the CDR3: TGTGCCATCTTGGCTAGCGGGAGTGGTTCCTACAATGAGCAGTTCTTC.

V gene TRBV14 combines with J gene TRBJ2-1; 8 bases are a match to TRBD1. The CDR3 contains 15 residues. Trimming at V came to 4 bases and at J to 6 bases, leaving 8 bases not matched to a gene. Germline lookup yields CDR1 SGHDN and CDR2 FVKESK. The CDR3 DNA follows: TGTGCCAGCAGCCGCTTCCTTGACAGGGGCAATGAGCAGTTCTTC. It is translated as CASSRFLDRGNEQFF.

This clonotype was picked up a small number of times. The CDR3 region is CASSEQGQGSTEAFF. The CDR3 bases are TGTGCCAGCAGTGAACAGGGTCAGGGGAGCACTGAAGCTTTCTTT. The chain couples TRBV6-1 to TRBJ1-1; weak D call: TRBD1 (6 bases). Germline CDR1 reads MNHNS; CDR2 reads SASEGT. Trimming removed 2 bases from V and 4 bases from J, with 14 bases in between. CDR3 size: 15 residues.

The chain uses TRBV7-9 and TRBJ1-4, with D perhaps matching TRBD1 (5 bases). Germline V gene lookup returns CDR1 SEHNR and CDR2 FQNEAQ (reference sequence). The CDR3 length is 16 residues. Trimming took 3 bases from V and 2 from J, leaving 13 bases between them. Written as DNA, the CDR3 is TGTGCCAGCAGCTTGACCGGGCCAGGGACTAATGAAAAACTGTTTTTT. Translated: CASSLTGPGTNEKLFF. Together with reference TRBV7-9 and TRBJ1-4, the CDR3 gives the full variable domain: DTGVSQNPRHKITKRGQNVTFRCDPISEHNRLYWYRQTLGQGPEFLTYFQNEAQLEKSRLLSDRFSAERPKGSFSTLEIQRTEQGDSAMYLCASSLTGPGTNEKLFFGSGTQLSVL.

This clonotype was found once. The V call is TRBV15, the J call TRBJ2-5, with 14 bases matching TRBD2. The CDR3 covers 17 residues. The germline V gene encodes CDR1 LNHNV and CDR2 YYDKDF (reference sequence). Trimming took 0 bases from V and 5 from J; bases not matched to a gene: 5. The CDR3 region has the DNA TGTGCCACCAGCAGAGATTCGGGACTAGCGGGAGAGGAGACCCAGTACTTC. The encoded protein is CATSRDSGLAGEETQYF. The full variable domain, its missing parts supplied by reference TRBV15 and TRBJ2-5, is DAMVIQNPRYQVTQFGKPVTLSCSQTLNHNVMYWYQQKSSQAPKLLFHYYDKDFNNEADTPDNFQSRRPNTSFCFLDIRSPGLGDTAMYLCATSRDSGLAGEETQYFGPGTRLLVL.

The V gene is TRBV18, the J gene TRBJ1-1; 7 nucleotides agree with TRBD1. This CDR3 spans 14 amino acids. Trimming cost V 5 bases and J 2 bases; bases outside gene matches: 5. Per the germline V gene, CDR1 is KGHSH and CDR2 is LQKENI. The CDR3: CASSADRDNTEAFF. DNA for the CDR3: TGTGCCAGCTCAGCCGACAGGGACAACACTGAAGCTTTCTTT.

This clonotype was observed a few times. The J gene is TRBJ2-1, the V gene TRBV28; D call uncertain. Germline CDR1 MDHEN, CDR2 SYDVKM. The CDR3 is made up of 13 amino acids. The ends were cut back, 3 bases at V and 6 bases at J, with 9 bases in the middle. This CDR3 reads CASSFRAPNEQFF. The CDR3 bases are TGTGCCAGCAGTTTCCGGGCCCCCAATGAGCAGTTCTTC.

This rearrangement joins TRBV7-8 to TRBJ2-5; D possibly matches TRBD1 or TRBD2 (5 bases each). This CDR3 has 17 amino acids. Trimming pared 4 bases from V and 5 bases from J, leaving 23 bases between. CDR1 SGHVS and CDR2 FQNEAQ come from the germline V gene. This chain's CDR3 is CASSSELPGRGVETQYF. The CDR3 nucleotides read TGTGCCAGCAGCTCAGAACTCCCGGGACGCGGAGTGGAGACCCAGTACTTC.

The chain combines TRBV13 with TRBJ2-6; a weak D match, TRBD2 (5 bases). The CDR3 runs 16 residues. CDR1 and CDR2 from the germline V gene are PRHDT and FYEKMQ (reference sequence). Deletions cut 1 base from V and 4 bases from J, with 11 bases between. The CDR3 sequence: CASSLAEGAGANVLTF. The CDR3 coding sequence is TGTGCCAGCAGCTTAGCCGAGGGAGCCGGGGCCAACGTCCTGACTTTC. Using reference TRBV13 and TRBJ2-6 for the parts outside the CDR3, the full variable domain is AAGVIQSPRHLIKEKRETATLKCYPIPRHDTVYWYQQGPGQDPQFLISFYEKMQSDKGSIPDRFSAQQFSDYHSELNMSSLELGDSALYFCASSLAEGAGANVLTFGAGSRLTVL.

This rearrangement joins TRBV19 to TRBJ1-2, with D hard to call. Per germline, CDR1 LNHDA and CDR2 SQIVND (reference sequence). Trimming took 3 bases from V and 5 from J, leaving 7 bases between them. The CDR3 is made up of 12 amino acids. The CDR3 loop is CASSMAEYGYTF. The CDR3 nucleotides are TGTGCCAGTAGTATGGCGGAGTATGGCTACACCTTC.

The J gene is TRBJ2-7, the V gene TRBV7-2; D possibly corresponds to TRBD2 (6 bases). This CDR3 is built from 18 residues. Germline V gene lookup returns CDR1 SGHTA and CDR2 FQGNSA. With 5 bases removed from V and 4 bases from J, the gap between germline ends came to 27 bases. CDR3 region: CASSNHLRRRLDPYEQYF. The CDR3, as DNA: TGTGCCAGCAGCAACCATTTAAGGAGGAGACTAGACCCTTACGAGCAGTACTTC.

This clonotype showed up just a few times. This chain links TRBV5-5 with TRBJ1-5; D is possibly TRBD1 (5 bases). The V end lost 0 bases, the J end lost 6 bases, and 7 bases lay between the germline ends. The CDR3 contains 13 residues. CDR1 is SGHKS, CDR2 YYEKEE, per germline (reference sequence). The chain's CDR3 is CASSLERGQPQHF. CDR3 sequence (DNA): TGTGCCAGCAGCTTGGAAAGGGGTCAGCCCCAGCATTTT.

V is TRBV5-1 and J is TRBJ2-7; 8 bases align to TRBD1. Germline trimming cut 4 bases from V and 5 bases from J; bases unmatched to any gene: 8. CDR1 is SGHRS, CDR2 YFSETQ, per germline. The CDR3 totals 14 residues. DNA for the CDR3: TGCGCCAGCAGCACCGGGACAGGCCCCAACGAGCAGTACTTC. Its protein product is CASSTGTGPNEQYF.